The entry below gives a single TCR beta chain sequence along with its context. Its target is not known. V lost 4 bases to trimming and J lost 6 bases, with 12 bases between them. Per the germline V gene, CDR1 is LNHDA and CDR2 is SQIVND (reference sequence). The CDR3 is made up of 13 amino acids. These data belong to a study of T cells in Graves' hyperthyroidism and ophthalmopathy. The TCR beta CDR3 regions underwent amplification using RNA transcripts as the source. During a first-round RT-PCR of the TCR CDR3, the HTBI primer set was used. TCRdb reanalysed the multiplex PCR reads using MiXCR and keeps one entry per CDR3 protein. Among 600,000 to 700,000 distinct CDR3 sequences listed, over 40% were seen once. Study-wide points: A 13 V-J model separated ophthalmopathy from stable hyperthyroidism. Most expanded thyroid clonotypes above 0.001 recurred in blood.

Not enrolled were patients with uncontrolled infection, other autoimmune disease, pregnancy or lactation. The chain couples TRBV19 to TRBJ1-1, with a possible D match to TRBD1 (6 bases). Sequencing used peripheral blood or thyroid tissue (not recorded which). The clonotype was recovered from an adult man with Graves' disease, either hyperthyroidism or ophthalmopathy (not recorded which). CDR3: CASSTTRGAEAFF. Written as DNA, the CDR3 is TGTGCCAGTAGTACTACCAGGGGCGCTGAAGCTTTCTTT.